This TCR beta chain was obtained from a study of T cells of healthy individuals. In this sample, this clonotype turned up a few times. MiXCR, run by TCRdb on the 5' RACE reads, gives a single entry per CDR3 protein. The sample holds about 57,000 distinct CDR3 sequences, about 17% seen once. The TCR sequence derives from a human donor in good health.

CDR3 amino acids: CASSQDDGTNYGYTF. In DNA, the CDR3 is TGTGCCAGCAGCCAAGATGACGGAACTAACTATGGCTACACCTTC. The J gene is TRBJ1-2, the V gene TRBV14; D is unresolved. Trimming left V 0 bases short and J 0 bases short, with 8 bases between. This CDR3 has 15 amino acids. Per germline, CDR1 SGHDN and CDR2 FVKESK.